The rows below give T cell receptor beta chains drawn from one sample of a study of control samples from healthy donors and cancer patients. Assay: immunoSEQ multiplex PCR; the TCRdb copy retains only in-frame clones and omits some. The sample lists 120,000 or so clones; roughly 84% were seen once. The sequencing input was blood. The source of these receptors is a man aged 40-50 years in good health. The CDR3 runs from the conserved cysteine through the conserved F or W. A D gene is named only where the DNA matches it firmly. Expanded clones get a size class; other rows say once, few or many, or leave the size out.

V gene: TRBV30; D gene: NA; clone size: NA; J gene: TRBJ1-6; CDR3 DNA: TGTGCCGCTGAGAATTTCCCTAATTCACCCCTCCACTTT; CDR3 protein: CAAENFPNSPLHF
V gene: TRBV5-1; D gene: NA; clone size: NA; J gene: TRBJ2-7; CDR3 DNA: TGCGCCAGCAGCTTGGTAGGTACCGAGCAGTACTTC; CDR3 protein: CASSLVGTEQYF
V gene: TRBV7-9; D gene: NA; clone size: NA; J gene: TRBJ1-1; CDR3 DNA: TGTGCCAGCAGCTTAGTTGGGATGAACACTGAAGCTTTCTTT; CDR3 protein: CASSLVGMNTEAFF
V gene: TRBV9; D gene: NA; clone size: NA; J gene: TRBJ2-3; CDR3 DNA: TGTGCCAGCAGCGAGGGGGGCACAGATACGCAGTATTTT; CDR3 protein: CASSEGGTDTQYF
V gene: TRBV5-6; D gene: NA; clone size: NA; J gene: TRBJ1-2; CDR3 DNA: TGTGCCAGCAGCCCAAGGACAGCCACTTATTTGCTCGTCTATGGCTACACCTTC; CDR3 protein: CASSPRTATYLLVYGYTF
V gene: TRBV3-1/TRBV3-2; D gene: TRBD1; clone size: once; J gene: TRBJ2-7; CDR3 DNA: TGTGCCAGCAGCCAAGATTTCGGGACAGAGACCTACGAGCAGTACTTC; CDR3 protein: CASSQDFGTETYEQYF
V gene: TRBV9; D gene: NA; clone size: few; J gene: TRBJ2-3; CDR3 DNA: TGTGCCAGCAGCGCAACCGGGACGGTAAGCACAGATACGCAGTATTTT; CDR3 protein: CASSATGTVSTDTQYF
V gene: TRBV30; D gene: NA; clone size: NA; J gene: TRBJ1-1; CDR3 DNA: TGTGCCTGGAGTGCCCTCGCCGGGGGCGCTTTCGAAGCTTTCTTT; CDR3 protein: CAWSALAGGAFEAFF
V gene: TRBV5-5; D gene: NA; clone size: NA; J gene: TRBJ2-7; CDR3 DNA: TGTGCCAGCAGCTCGGACGTATCCTACGAGCAGTACTTC; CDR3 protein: CASSSDVSYEQYF
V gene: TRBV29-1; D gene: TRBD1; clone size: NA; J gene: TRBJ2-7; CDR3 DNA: TGCAGCGTTGCCCAGGGGGCTGGCGAGCAGTACTTC; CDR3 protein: CSVAQGAGEQYF
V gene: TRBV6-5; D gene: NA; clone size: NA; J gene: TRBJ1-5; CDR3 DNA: TGTGCCAGCAGTTATCGGGTAAGCAATCAGCCCCAGCATTTT; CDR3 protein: CASSYRVSNQPQHF
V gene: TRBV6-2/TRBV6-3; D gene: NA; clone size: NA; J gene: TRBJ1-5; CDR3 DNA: TGTGCCAGCAGTTACGGCGGGCCCCAGCATTTT; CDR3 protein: CASSYGGPQHF
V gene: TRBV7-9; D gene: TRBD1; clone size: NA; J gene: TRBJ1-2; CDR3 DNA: TGTGCCAGCAGCTTTAACTATATGACAGGGAGCTATGGCTACACCTTC; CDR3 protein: CASSFNYMTGSYGYTF
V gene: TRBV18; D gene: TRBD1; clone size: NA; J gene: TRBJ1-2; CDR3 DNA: TGTGCCAGCTCACCTGTGACAGGGGTAGGGGATGGCTACACCTTC; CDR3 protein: CASSPVTGVGDGYTF
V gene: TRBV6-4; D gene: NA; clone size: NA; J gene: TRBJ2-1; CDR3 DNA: TGTGCCAGCAGTGACTCGGCAGGGTGGGATGAGCAGTTCTTC; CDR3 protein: CASSDSAGWDEQFF
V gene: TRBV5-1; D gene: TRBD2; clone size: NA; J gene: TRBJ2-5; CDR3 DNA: TGCGCCAGCAGCGCAACACTGGGACTAGCGGGGAATAAGTACCAAGAGACCCAGTACTTC; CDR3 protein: CASSATLGLAGNKYQETQYF
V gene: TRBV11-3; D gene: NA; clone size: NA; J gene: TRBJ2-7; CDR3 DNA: TGTGCCAGCAGCCTCGAGGGGGAATCTTCCTACGAGCAGTACTTC; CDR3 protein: CASSLEGESSYEQYF
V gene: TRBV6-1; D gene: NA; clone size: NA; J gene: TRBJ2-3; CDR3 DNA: TGTGCCAGCAGTGAGAGCAGGGTTCGGGATACGCAGTATTTT; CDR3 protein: CASSESRVRDTQYF
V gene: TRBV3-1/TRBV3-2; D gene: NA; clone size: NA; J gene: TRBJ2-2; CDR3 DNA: TGTGCCAGCAGCCAAGTAGGGGCGGGCGGGGAGCTGTTTTTT; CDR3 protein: CASSQVGAGGELFF
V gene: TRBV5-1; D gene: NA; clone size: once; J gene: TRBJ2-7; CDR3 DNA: TGCGCCAGCAGCCGGGCGGCGGGGACCTACGAGCAGTACTTC; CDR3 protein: CASSRAAGTYEQYF
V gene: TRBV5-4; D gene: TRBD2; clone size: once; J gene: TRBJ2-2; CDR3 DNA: TGTGCCAGCAGCGGTTCCGGGACTAGCGTAACCGGGGAGCTGTTTTTT; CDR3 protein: CASSGSGTSVTGELFF
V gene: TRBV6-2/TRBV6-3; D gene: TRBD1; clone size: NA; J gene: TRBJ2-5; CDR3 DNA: TGTGCCAGCAGTTACGTTGACGGGACAGTCCAAGAGACCCAGTACTTC; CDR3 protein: CASSYVDGTVQETQYF
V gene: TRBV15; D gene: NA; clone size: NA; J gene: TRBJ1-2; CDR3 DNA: TGTGCCACCAGCAGAGTTTCACCACCCGCTTCGGGCTACACCTTC; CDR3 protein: CATSRVSPPASGYTF
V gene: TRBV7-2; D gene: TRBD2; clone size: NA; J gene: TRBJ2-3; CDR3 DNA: TGTGCCAGCAGCTTAAGATTAGCGGGGGGTAGCACAGATACGCAGTATTTT; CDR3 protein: CASSLRLAGGSTDTQYF
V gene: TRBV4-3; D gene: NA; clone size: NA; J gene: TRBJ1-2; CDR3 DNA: TGCGCCAGCAGCCAGGATAGGGGCTCACGGGGCTATGGCTACACCTTC; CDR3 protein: CASSQDRGSRGYGYTF
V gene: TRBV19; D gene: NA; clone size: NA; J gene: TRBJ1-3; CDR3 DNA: TGTGCCAGTCAACCTCCAGGGGTCTCTGGAAACACCATATATTTT; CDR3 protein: CASQPPGVSGNTIYF
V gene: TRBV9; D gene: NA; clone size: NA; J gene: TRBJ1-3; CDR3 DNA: TGTGCCAGCAGCGTACACACACAATCTGGAAACACCATATATTTT; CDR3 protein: CASSVHTQSGNTIYF
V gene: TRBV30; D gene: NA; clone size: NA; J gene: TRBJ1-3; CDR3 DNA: TGTGCCTGGAGTGAAGGGAACTCTGGAAACACCATATATTTT; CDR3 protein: CAWSEGNSGNTIYF
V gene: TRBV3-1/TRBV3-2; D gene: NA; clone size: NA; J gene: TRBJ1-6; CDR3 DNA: TGTGCCAGCAGCCAAGAGTCAGGGTGGAATTCACCCCTCCACTTT; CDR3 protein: CASSQESGWNSPLHF
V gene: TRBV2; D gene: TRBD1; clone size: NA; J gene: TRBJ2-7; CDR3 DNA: TGTGCCAGCACAACTCGGGACAGCCTAGGGTCCGGGCAGTACTTC; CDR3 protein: CASTTRDSLGSGQYF
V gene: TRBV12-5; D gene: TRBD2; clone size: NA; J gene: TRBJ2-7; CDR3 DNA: TGTGCTAGTGGTTTGTCCCTTATCCCGGGACTAGCGGGGGGGCCCACCTACGAGCAGTACTTC; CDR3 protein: CASGLSLIPGLAGGPTYEQYF
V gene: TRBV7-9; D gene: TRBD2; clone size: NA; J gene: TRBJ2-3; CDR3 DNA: TGTGCCAGCAGCTTCCCCGGGGTAGCGGGGATGGGAGATACGCAGTATTTT; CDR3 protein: CASSFPGVAGMGDTQYF
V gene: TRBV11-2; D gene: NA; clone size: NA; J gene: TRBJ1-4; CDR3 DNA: TGTGCCAGCGCTGGACAGATAAATGAAAAACTGTTTTTT; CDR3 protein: CASAGQINEKLFF
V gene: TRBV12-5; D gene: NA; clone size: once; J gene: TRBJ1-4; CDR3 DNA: TGTGCTAGTGGTTTGGGGGCCACTAATGAAAAACTGTTTTTT; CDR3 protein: CASGLGATNEKLFF
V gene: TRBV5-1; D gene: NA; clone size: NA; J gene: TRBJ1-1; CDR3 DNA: TGCGCCAGCAGCTTATCGGCCCGACAGGTGAACACTGAAGCTTTCTTT; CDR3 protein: CASSLSARQVNTEAFF
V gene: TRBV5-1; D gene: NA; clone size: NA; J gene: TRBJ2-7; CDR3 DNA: TGCGCCAGCAGCCTACAGGAGGCCTACGAGCAGTACTTC; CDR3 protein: CASSLQEAYEQYF
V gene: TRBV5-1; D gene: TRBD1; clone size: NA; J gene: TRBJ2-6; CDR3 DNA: TGCGCCAGCAGCATACAGACAGGGGGCTTGAACGTCCTGACTTTC; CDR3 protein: CASSIQTGGLNVLTF
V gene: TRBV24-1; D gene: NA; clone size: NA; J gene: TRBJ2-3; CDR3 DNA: TGTGCCACCAGTGATACGGTAGGGGTCACTACTAGCACAGATACGCAGTATTTT; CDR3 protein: CATSDTVGVTTSTDTQYF
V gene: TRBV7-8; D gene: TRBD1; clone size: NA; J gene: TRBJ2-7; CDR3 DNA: TGTGCCAGCAGCGTGGACAGGGTTGGCGAGCAGTACTTC; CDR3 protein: CASSVDRVGEQYF
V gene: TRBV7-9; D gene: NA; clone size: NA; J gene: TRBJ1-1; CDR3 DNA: TGTGCCAGCAGCTCAAGGGGCACTGAAGCTTTCTTT; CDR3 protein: CASSSRGTEAFF
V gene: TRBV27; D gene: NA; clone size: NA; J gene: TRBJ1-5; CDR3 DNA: TGTGCCAGCAGCCTCGGGATCAATCAGCCCCAGCATTTT; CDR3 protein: CASSLGINQPQHF
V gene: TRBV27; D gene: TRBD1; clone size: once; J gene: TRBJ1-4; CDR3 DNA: TGTGCCAGCAGTTTATCGGGACAGTTTGCAACTAATGAAAAACTGTTTTTT; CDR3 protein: CASSLSGQFATNEKLFF
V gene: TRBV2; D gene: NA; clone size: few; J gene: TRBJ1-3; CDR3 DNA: TGTGCCAGCAGTCCGACAGGACGAAACACCATATATTTT; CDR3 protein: CASSPTGRNTIYF
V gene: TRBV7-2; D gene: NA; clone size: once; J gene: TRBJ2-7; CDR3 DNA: TGTGCCAGCAGCCCTAGTGTTTCGGGAATCTACGAGCAGTACTTC; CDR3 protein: CASSPSVSGIYEQYF
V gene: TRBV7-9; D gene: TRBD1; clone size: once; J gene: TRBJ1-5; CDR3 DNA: TGTGCCAGCAGCTTATACCGGGACAGCCCTCAGCCCCAGCATTTT; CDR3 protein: CASSLYRDSPQPQHF
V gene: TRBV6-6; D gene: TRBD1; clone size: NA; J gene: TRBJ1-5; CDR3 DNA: TGTGCCAGCAGTTACGTGGGACAGAGCAATCAGCCCCAGCATTTT; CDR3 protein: CASSYVGQSNQPQHF